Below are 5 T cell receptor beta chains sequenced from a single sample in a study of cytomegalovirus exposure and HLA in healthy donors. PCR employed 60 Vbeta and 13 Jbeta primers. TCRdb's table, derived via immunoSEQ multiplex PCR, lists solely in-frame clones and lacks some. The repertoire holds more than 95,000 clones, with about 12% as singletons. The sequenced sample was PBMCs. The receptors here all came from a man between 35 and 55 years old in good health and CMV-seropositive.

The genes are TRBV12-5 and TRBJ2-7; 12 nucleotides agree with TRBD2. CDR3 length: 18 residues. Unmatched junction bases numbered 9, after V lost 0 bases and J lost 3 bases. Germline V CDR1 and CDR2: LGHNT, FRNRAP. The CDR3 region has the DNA TGTGCTAGTGGTTTGGTACTCGGACTAGCGGGGCAACACTACGAGCAGTACTTC. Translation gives CASGLVLGLAGQHYEQYF.

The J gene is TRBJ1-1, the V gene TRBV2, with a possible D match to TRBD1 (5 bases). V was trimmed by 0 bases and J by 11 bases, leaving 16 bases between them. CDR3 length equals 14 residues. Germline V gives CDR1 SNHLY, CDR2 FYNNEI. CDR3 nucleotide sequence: TGTGCCAGCAGTGAAGCGCTTCGGGGGGATCGGGCTTTCTTT. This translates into CASSEALRGDRAFF.

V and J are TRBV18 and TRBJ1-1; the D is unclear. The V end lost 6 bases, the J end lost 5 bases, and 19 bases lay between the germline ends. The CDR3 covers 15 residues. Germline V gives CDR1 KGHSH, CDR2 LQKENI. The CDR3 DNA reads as TGTGCCAGCTCCCCGGGTACCGGGGAAGCAACTGAAGCTTTCTTT. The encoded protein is CASSPGTGEATEAFF.

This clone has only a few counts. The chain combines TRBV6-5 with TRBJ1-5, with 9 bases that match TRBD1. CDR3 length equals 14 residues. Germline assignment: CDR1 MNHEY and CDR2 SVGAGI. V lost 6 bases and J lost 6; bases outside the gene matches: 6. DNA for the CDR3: TGTGCCAGCAGCGTACAGGGGGCGGGTCAGCCCCAGCATTTT. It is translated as CASSVQGAGQPQHF.

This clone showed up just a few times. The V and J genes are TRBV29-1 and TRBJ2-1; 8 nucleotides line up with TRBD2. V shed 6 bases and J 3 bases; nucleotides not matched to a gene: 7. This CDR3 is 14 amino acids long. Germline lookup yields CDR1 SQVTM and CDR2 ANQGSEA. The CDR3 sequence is CSVVRLAYYNEQFF. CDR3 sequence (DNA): TGCAGCGTAGTCCGACTAGCGTACTACAATGAGCAGTTCTTC.